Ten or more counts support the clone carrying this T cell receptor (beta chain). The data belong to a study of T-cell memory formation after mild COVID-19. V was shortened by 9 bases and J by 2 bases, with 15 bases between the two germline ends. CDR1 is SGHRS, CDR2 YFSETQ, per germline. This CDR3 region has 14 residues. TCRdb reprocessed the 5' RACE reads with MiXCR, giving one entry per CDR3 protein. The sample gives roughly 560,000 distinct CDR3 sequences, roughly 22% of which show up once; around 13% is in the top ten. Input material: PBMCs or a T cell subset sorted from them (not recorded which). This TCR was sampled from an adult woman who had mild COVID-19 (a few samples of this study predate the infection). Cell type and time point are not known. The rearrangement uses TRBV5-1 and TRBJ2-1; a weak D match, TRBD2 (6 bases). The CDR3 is CATSGGRTYNEQFF. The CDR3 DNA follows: TGCGCCACATCGGGTGGGAGGACCTACAATGAGCAGTTCTTC.